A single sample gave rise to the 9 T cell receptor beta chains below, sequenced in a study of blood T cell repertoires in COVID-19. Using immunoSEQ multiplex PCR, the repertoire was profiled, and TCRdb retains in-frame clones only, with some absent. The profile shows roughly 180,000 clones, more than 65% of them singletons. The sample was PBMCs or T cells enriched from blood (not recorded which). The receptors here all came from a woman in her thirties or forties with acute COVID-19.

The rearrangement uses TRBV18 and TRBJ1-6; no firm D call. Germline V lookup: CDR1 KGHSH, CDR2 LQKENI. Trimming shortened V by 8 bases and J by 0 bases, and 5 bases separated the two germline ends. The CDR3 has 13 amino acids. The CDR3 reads CASRSSYNSPLHF. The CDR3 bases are TGTGCCAGCCGCAGCTCCTATAATTCACCCCTCCACTTT.

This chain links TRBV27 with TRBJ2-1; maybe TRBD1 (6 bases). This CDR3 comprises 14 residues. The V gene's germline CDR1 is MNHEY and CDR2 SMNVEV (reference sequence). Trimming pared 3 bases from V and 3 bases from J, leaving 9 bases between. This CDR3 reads CASSFGGRYNEQFF. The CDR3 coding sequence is TGTGCCAGCAGTTTTGGGGGCCGCTACAATGAGCAGTTCTTC.

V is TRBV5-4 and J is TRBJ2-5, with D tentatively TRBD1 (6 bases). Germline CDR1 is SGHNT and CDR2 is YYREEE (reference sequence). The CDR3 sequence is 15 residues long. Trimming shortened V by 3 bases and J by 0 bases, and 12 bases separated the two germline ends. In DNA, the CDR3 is TGTGCCAGCAGCTCGGGGCAGGGGTACCAAGAGACCCAGTACTTC. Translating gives CASSSGQGYQETQYF.

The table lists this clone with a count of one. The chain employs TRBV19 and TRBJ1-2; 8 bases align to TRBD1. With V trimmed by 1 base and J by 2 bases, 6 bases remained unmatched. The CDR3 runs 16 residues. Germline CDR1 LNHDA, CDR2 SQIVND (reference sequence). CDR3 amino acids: CASSIGGQGMNYGYTF. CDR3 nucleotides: TGTGCCAGTAGTATAGGTGGACAGGGAATGAACTATGGCTACACCTTC.

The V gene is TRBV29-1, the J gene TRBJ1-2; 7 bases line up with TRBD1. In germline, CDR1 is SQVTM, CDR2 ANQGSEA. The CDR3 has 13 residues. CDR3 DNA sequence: TGCAGTGGTGGCCGGGACAGTTTAGATGGCTACACCTTC. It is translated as CSGGRDSLDGYTF.

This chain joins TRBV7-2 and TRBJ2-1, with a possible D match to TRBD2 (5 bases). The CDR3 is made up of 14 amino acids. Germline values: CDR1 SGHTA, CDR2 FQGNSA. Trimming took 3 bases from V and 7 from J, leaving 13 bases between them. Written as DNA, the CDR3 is TGTGCCAGCAGCTTCGATTATCCGGGAAATGAGCAGTTCTTC. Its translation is CASSFDYPGNEQFF.

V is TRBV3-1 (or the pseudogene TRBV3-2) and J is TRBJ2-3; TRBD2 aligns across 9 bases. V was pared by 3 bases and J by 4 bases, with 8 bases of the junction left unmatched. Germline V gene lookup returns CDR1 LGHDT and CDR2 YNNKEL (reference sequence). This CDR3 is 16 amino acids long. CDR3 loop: CASSQRTSARADTQYF. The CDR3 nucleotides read TGTGCCAGCAGCCAGCGGACTAGCGCGCGCGCAGATACGCAGTATTTT.

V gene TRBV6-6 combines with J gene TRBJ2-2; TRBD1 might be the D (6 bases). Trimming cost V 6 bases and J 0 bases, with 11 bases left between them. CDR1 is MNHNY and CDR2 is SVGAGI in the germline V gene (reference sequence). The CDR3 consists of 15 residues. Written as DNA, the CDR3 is TGTGCCAGCAGCCCCGGGACACCGAACACCGGGGAGCTGTTTTTT. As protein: CASSPGTPNTGELFF.

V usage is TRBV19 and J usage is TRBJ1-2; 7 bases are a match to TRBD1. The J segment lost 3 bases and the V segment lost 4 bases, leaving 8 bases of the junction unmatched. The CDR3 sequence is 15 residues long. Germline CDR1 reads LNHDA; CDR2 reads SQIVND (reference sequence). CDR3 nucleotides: TGTGCCAGTAGTACCAATCAGGGGGTCGACTATGGCTACACCTTC. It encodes CASSTNQGVDYGYTF.